This T cell receptor (beta chain) was identified during a study of blood T cell repertoires in COVID-19. In the source study's methods: Counts of nucleated cells, estimated from reference gene primer amplification, were obtained. Here immunoSEQ multiplex PCR was the method, and the copy in TCRdb shows in-frame clones only, minus some. Clone size and the V and J calls come from that table; the DNA yielded D and trimming. The table shows 200,000 to 250,000 clones, with roughly 85% occurring only once. The CDR3 contains 11 residues. V dropped 7 bases and J dropped 5 bases, with 7 bases sitting between them.

The sequence was collected from a man aged 30 to 39 who had recovered from COVID-19. V gene TRBV12-3 or TRBV12-4 combines with J gene TRBJ2-3; D remains ambiguous. Sequencing was performed on peripheral blood. The CDR3 region is CASTGLDTQYF. The CDR3 coding sequence is TGTGCCAGCACAGGCCTAGATACGCAGTATTTT.